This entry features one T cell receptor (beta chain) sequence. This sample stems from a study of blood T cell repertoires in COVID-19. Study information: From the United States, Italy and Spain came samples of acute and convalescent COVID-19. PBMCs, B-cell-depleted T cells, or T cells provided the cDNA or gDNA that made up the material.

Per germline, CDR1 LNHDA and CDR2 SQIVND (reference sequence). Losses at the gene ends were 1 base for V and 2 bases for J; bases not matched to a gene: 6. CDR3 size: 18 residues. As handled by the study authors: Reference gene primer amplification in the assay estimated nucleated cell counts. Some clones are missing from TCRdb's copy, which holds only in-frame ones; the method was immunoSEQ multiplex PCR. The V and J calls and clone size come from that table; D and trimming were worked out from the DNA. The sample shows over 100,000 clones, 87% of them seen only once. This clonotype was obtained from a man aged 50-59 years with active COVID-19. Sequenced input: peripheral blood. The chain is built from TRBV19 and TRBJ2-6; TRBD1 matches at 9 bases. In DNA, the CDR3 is TGTGCCAGTAGTATAGCCGGGACAGGGTATACTGGGGCCAACGTCCTGACTTTC. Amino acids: CASSIAGTGYTGANVLTF.